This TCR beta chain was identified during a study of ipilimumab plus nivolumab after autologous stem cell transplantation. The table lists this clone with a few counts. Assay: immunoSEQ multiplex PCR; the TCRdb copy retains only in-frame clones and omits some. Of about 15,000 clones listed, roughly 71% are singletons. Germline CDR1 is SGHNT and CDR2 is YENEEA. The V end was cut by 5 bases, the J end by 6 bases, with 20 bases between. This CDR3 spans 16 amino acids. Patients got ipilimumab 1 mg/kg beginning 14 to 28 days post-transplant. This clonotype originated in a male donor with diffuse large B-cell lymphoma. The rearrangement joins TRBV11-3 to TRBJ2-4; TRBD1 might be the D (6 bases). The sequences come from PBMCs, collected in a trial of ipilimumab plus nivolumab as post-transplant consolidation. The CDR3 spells CASSPLAPQDRNIQYF. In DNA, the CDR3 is TGTGCCAGCAGCCCCTTAGCCCCTCAGGACAGAAACATTCAGTACTTC.